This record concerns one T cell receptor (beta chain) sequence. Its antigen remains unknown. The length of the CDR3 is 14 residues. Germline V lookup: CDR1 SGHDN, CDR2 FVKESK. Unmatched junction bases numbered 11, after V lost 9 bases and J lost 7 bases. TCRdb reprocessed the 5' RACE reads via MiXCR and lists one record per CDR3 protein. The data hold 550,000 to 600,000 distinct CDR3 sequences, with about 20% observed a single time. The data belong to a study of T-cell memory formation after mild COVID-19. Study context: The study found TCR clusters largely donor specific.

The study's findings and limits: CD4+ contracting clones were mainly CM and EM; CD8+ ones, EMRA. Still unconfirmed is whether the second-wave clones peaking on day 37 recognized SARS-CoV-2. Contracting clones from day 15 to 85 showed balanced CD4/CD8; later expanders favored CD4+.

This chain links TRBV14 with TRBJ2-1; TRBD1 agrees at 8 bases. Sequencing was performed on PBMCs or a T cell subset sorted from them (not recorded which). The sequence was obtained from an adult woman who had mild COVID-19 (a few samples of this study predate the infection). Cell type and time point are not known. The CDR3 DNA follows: TGTGCCAGTAGGGCCCAGGGGGCTGTAAATGAGCAGTTCTTC. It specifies CASRAQGAVNEQFF. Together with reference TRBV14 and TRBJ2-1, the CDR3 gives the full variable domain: EAGVTQFPSHSVIEKGQTVTLRCDPISGHDNLYWYRRVMGKEIKFLLHFVKESKQDESGMPNNRFLAERTGGTYSTLKVQPAELEDSGVYFCASRAQGAVNEQFFGPGTRLTVL.